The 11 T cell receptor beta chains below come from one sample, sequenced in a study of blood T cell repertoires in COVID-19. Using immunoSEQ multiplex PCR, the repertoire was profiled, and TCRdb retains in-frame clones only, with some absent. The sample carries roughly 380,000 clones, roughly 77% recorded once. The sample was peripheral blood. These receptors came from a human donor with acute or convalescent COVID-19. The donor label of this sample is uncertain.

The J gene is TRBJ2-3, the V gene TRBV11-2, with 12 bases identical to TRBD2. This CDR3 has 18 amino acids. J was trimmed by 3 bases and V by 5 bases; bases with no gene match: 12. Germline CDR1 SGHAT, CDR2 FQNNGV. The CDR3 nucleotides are TGTGCCAGCAGCCCTTCCCGACTAGCGGGAGTAGGGACAGATACGCAGTATTTT. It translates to CASSPSRLAGVGTDTQYF.

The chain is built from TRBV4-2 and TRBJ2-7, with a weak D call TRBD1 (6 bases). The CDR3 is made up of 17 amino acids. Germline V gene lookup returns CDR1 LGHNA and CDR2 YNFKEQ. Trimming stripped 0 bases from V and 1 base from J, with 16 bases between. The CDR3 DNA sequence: TGTGCCAGCAGCCAAGAAGAAAACAGGGAACGATCCTACGAGCAGTACTTC. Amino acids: CASSQEENRERSYEQYF.

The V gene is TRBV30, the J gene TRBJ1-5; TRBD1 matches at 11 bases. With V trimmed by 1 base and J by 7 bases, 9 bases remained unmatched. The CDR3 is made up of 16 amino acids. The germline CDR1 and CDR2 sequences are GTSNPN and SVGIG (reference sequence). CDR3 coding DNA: TGTGCCTGGAGTGGAGGGGACAGGGGGTTGTGGCAGCCCCAGCATTTT. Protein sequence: CAWSGGDRGLWQPQHF.

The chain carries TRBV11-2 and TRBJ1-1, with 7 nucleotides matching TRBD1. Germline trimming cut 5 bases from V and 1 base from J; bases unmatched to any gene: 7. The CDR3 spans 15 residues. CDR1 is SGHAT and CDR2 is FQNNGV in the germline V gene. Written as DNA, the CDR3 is TGTGCCAGCAGCCCTAGGACAGGCTCGAACACTGAAGCTTTCTTT. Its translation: CASSPRTGSNTEAFF.

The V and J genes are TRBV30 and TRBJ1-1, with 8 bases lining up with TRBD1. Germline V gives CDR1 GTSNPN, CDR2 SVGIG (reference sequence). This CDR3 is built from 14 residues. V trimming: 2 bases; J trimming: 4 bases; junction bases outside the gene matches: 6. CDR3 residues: CAWSTDRVGTEAFF. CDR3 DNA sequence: TGTGCCTGGAGTACGGACAGGGTAGGCACTGAAGCTTTCTTT. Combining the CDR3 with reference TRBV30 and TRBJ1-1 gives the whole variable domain SQTIHQWPATLVQPVGSPLSLECTVEGTSNPNLYWYRQAAGRGLQLLFYSVGIGQISSEVPQNLSASRPQDRQFILSSKKLLLSDSGFYLCAWSTDRVGTEAFFGQGTRLTVV.

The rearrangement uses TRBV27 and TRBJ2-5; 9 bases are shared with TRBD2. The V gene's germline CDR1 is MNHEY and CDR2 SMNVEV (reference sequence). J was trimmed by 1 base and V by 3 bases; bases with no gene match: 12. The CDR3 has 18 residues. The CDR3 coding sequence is TGTGCCAGCAGTTTTATAGCGGGGGCACCCACCCCCCAAGAGACCCAGTACTTC. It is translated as CASSFIAGAPTPQETQYF.

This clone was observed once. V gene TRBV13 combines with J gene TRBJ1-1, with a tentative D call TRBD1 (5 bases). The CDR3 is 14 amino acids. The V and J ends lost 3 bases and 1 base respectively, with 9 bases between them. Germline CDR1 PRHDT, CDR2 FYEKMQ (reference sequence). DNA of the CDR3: TGTGCCAGCAGCTTGGGGGGAAGGAACACTGAAGCTTTCTTT. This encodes CASSLGGRNTEAFF.

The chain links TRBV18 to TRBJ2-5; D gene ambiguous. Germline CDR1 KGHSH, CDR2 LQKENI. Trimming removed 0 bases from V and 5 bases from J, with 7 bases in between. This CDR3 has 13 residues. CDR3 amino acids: CASSPPSLETQYF. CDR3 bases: TGTGCCAGCTCACCACCGAGTCTGGAGACCCAGTACTTC.

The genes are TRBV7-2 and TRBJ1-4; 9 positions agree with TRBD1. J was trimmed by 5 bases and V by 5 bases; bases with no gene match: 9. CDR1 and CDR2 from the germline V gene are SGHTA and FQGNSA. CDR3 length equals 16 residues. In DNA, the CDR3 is TGTGCCAGCAGCAGATCTCGGACAGGGGCAAATGAAAAACTGTTTTTT. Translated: CASSRSRTGANEKLFF.

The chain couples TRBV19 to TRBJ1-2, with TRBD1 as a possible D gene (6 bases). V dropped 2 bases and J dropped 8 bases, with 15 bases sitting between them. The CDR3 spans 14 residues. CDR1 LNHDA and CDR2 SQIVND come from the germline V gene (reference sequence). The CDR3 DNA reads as TGTGCCAGTAGTATAAGGACGGACAGCGCCGGCTACACCTTC. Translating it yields CASSIRTDSAGYTF.

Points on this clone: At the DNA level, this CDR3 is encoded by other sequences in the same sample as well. The CDR3 nucleotides read TGTGCCAGCTCACCGGGACAAGACTATGGCTACACCTTC. This codes for CASSPGQDYGYTF. V is TRBV18 and J is TRBJ1-2, with D possibly TRBD1 on 6 matching bases. This CDR3 is built from 13 residues. The germline V gene has CDR1 KGHSH and CDR2 LQKENI. Trimming left V 3 bases short and J 3 bases short, with 8 bases between.